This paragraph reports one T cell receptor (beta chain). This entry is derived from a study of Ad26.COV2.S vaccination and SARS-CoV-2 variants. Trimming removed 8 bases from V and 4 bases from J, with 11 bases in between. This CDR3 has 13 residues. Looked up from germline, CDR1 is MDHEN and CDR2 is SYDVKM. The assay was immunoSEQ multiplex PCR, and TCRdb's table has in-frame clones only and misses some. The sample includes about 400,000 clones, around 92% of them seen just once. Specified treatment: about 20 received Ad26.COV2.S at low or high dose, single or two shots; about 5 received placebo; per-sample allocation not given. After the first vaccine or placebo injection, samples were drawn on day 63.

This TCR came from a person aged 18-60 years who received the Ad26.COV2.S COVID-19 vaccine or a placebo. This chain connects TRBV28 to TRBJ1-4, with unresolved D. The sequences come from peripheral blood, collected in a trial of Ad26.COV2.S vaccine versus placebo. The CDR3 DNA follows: TGTGCCAGCGAGTGGTCTGGTAATGAAAAACTGTTTTTT. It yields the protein CASEWSGNEKLFF.